The rows below give T cell receptor beta chains drawn from one sample of a study of T cells in Graves' hyperthyroidism and ophthalmopathy. TCRdb processed the multiplex PCR reads anew with MiXCR; each CDR3 protein has one entry. The table lists under 400,000 distinct CDR3 sequences, roughly 23% of them singletons. Sequencing used blood. The receptor source for this set is a woman aged 45 to 65 with Graves' hyperthyroidism. CDR3s leave out the opening cysteine and the closing phenylalanine or tryptophan. Each record gives: V gene, J gene, CDR3 protein.

TRBV2	TRBJ1-4	ASSRTGGIEKLF
TRBV7-2	TRBJ2-5	ASSPGTGVVTQY
TRBV27	TRBJ2-7	ASSLRAAGSYEQY
TRBV19	TRBJ1-2	ASSRRDREYGYT
TRBV6-1	TRBJ2-6	ASSDPKRGIPAGFSGANVLT
TRBV28	TRBJ1-1	ASRRGHQNTEAF
TRBV11-3	TRBJ2-3	ASSLVTTDTQY
TRBV7-2	TRBJ1-2	ASSLDVPGYT
TRBV2	TRBJ1-2	ASSAAEFYGYT
TRBV3-1	TRBJ2-4	ASSQVGKNIQY